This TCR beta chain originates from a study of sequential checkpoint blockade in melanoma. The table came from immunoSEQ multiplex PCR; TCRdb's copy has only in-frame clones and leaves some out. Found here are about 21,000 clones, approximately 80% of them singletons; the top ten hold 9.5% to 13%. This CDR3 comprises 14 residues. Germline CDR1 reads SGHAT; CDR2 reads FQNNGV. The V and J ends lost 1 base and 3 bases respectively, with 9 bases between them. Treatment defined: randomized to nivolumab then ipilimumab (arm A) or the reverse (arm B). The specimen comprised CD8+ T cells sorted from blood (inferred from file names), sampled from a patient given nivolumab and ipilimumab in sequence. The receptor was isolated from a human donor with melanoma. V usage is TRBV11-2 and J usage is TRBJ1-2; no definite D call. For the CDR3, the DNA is TGTGCCAGCAGCTTAGTGATGGGAGACTATGGCTACACCTTC. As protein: CASSLVMGDYGYTF.